The T cell receptor (beta chain) described here comes from a study of response to subunit inactivated influenza vaccine. Study conclusions and caveats: Authors suggested few new T cells are recruited by each seasonal influenza vaccination.

Remarks on this clonotype: The antigen is unknown.

CDR1 SGHRS and CDR2 YFSETQ come from the germline V gene. V was shortened by 0 bases and J by 0 bases, with 10 bases between the two germline ends. This CDR3 has 17 residues. TCRdb itself ran the RT-PCR reads through MiXCR, one entry per CDR3 protein. The sample lists hundreds of thousands of distinct CDR3 sequences; 14% were seen once. Sequencing used PBMCs from blood, obtained less than 15 days before vaccination. The sequence was collected from a man aged 45 to 65 who received an inactivated influenza vaccine. This sequence joins TRBV5-1 and TRBJ1-6; D is unresolved. CDR3 in amino acids: CASSLAGRSSYNSPLHF. As DNA, the CDR3 is TGCGCCAGCAGCTTGGCCGGCAGGAGCTCCTATAATTCACCCCTCCACTTT.